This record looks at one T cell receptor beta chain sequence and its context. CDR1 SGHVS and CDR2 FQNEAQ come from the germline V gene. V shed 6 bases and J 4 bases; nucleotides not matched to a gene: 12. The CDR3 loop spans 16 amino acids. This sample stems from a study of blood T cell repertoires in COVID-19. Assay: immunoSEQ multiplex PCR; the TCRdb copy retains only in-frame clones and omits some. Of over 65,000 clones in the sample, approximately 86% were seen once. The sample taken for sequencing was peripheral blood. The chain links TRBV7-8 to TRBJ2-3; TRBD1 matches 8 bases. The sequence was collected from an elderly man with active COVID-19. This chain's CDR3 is CASRLQGATTSDTQYF. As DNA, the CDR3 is TGTGCCAGCAGGCTCCAGGGGGCGACTACCTCAGATACGCAGTATTTT.